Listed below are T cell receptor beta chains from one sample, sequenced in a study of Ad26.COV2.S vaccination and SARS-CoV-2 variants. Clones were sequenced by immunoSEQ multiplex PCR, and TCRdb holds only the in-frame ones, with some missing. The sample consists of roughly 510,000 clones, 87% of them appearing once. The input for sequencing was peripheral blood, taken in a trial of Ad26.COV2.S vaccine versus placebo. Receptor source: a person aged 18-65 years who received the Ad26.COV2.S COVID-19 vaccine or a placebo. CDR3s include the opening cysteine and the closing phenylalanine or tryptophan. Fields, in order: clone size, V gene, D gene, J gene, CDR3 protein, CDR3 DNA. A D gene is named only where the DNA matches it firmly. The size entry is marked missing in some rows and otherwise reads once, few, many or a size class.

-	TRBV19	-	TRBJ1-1	CASSMGKGKNTEAFF	TGTGCCAGTAGTATGGGGAAGGGCAAAAACACTGAAGCTTTCTTT
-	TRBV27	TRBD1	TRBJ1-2	CASPLHRGRNGYTF	TGTGCCAGCCCCCTGCACAGGGGGCGTAATGGCTACACCTTC
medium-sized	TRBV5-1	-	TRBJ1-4	CASSSPPDEKLFF	TGCGCCAGCAGCTCCCCTCCAGATGAAAAACTGTTTTTT
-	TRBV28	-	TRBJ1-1	CASSDSRRNTEAFF	TGTGCCAGCAGTGACAGTCGAAGGAACACTGAAGCTTTCTTT
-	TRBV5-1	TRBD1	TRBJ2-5	CASSLAGTVQQETQYF	TGCGCCAGCAGCTTGGCGGGGACAGTCCAACAAGAGACCCAGTACTTC
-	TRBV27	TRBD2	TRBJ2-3	CASSLAGGPDTQYF	TGTGCCAGCAGTTTAGCGGGAGGCCCAGATACGCAGTATTTT
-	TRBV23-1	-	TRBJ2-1	CASSLPKGYEQFF	TGCGCCAGCAGTCTCCCGAAGGGGTATGAGCAGTTCTTC
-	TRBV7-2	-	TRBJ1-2	CASSLGRAGNGYTF	TGTGCCAGCAGCTTAGGGCGGGCCGGGAATGGCTACACCTTC
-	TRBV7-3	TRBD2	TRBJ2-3	CASSFSGSVTDTQYF	TGTGCCAGCAGCTTTAGCGGGAGCGTCACAGATACGCAGTATTTT
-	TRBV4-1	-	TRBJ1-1	CASSQDGRAEAFF	TGCGCCAGCAGCCAAGATGGGCGGGCCGAAGCTTTCTTT
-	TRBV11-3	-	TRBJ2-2	CASSPRTRSGELFF	TGTGCCAGCAGCCCCCGGACCAGGTCCGGGGAGCTGTTTTTT
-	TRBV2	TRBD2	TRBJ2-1	CASMGSLAGPNEQFF	TGTGCCAGCATGGGTTCCCTAGCGGGGCCCAATGAGCAGTTCTTC
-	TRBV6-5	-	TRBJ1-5	CASKPSGGISQPQHF	TGTGCCAGCAAACCTTCCGGGGGGATCTCGCAGCCCCAGCATTTT
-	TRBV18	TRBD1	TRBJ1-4	CASSLNVAGTGNEKLFF	TGTGCCAGCTCACTAAACGTGGCGGGGACAGGGAATGAAAAACTGTTTTTT
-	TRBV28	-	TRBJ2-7	CASSTQVAAGTPAYYEQYF	TGTGCCAGCAGTACCCAGGTTGCTGCGGGAACTCCCGCATACTACGAGCAGTACTTC
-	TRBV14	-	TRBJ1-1	CASSQNVKSEAFF	TGTGCCAGCAGCCAGAATGTGAAGTCCGAAGCTTTCTTT
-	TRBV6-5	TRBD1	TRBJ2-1	CASRTGQGGYNEQFF	TGTGCCAGCAGAACAGGACAGGGGGGCTACAATGAGCAGTTCTTC
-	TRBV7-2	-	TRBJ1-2	CASGLQGFGGYTF	TGTGCCAGCGGTCTACAGGGCTTCGGTGGCTACACCTTC
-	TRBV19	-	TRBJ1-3	CASSTLRDGTPEGNTIYF	TGTGCCAGTAGTACCTTACGGGACGGAACCCCCGAGGGAAACACCATATATTTT
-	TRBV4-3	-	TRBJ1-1	CASSLGQGEAFF	TGCGCCAGCAGCCTGGGTCAGGGTGAAGCTTTCTTT
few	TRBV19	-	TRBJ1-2	CASSGGYTF	TGTGCCAGTAGTGGCGGCTACACCTTC
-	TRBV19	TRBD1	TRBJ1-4	CASNTGGFNEKLFF	TGTGCCAGTAACACAGGGGGATTTAATGAAAAACTGTTTTTT